The present T cell receptor (beta chain) was sequenced within a study of blood T cell repertoires in COVID-19. Study-level background: The study drew acute and convalescent COVID-19 samples from the United States, Italy and Spain. The cDNA or gDNA used as material had been derived from T cells, B-cell-depleted T cells, or PBMCs.

This clone was observed a few times. CDR1 is SGHDT and CDR2 is YYEEEE in the germline V gene. Trimming stripped 4 bases from V and 7 bases from J, with 20 bases between. The CDR3 is 15 amino acids. Authors' methods: From reference gene primer amplification, estimates of nucleated cell counts were derived. Clones were sequenced by immunoSEQ multiplex PCR, and TCRdb holds only the in-frame ones, with some missing. That table gives V, J and clone size, and the DNA gave D and trimming. The profile shows some 260,000 clones, around nine tenths of them singletons. The chain couples TRBV5-6 to TRBJ1-2; possibly TRBD1 for D (5 bases). The sequence derives from a man aged 18 to 35 with active or convalescent COVID-19. Sequenced sample: peripheral blood. This chain's CDR3 is CASSVDRHERSGYTF. In DNA, the CDR3 is TGTGCCAGCAGCGTTGACAGACACGAACGGAGTGGCTACACCTTC. The entire variable domain, with the rest obtained from reference TRBV5-6 and TRBJ1-2, is as follows: DAGVTQSPTHLIKTRGQQVTLRCSPKSGHDTVSWYQQALGQGPQFIFQYYEEEERQRGNFPDRFSGHQFPNYSSELNVNALLLGDSALYLCASSVDRHERSGYTFGSGTRLTVV.